This T cell receptor (beta chain) originates from a study of T cell responses to AZD1222 COVID-19 vaccine. Repertoires were generated with immunoSEQ multiplex PCR, while TCRdb's copy carries only in-frame clones and drops some. The sample records approximately 90,000 clones, about 89% being singletons. Trimming shortened V by 0 bases and J by 7 bases, and 22 bases separated the two germline ends. Germline CDR1 reads ENHRY; CDR2 reads SYGVKD. This CDR3 is built from 18 residues. The chain is built from TRBV10-3 and TRBJ2-1, with D possibly being TRBD2 (6 bases). The material was peripheral blood, obtained on day 0 of AZD1222 vaccination. This sequence originates from an adult in good health. CDR3 DNA sequence: TGTGCCATCAGTGAGTCGATTGGGGGGTCCCTTGGTAGGAATGAGCAGTTCTTC. This sequence encodes CAISESIGGSLGRNEQFF.